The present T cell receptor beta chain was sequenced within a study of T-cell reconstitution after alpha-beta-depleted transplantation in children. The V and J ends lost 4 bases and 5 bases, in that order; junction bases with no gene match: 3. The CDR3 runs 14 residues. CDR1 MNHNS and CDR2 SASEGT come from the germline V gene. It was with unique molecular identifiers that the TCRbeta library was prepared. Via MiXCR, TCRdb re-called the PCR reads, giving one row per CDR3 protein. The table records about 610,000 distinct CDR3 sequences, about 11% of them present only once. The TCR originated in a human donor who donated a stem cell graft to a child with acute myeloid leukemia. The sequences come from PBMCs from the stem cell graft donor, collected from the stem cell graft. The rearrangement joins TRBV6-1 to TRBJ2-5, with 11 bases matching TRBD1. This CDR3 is CASSGGDRGETQYF. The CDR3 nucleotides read TGTGCCAGCAGTGGGGGGGACAGGGGGGAGACCCAGTACTTC.